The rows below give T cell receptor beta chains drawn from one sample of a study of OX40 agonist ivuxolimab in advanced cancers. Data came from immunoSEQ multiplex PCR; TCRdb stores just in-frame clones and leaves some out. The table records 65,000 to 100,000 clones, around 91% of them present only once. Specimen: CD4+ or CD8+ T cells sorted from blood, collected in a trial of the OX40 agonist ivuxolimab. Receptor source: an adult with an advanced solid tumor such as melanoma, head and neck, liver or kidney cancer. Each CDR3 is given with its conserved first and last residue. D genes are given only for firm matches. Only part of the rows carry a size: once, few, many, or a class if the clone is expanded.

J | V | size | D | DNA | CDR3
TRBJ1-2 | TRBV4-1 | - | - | TGCGCCAGCAGCCAAGCCATTCAGGGGAGGAGAGACTATGGCTACACCTTC | CASSQAIQGRRDYGYTF
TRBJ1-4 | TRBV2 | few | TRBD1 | TGTGCCAGCAGCTGGGGACAGGGGAATGAAAAACTGTTTTTT | CASSWGQGNEKLFF
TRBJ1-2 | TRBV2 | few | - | TGTGCCACCGAGGGCAACTATGGCTACACCTTC | CATEGNYGYTF
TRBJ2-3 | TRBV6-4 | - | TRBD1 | TGTGCCAGCAGTCCAGGACAGGCCCCAGATACGCAGTATTTT | CASSPGQAPDTQYF
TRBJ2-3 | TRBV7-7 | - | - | TGTGCTAGCAGCTCCCAGGGGCTGCTCACAGATACGCAGTATTTT | CASSSQGLLTDTQYF
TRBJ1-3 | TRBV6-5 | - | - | TGTGCCAGCCATAAGTCAGGTTCTGGAAACACCATATATTTT | CASHKSGSGNTIYF
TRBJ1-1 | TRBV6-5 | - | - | TGTGCCAGCAGTTACTCGAGGGGGGACACTGAAGCTTTCTTT | CASSYSRGDTEAFF
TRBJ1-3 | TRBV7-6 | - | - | TGTGCCAGCAGCTCCGGCAGTATTGTTGGAAACACCATATATTTT | CASSSGSIVGNTIYF
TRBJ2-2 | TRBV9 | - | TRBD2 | TGTGCCAGCAGCGTAGCTGGCGGGGGGATCACCGGGGAGCTGTTTTTT | CASSVAGGGITGELFF
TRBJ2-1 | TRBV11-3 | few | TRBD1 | TGTGCCAGCAGCGCCGCCCGGGGACAGTACAATGAGCAGTTCTTC | CASSAARGQYNEQFF
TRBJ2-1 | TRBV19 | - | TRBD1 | TGTGCCAGTAGTATAACCACAGGGGGTAGTGGTGAGCAGTTCTTC | CASSITTGGSGEQFF
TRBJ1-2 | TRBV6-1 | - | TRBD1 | TGTGCCAGCAGCCCCGGGACAGAGACTAACTATGGCTACACCTTC | CASSPGTETNYGYTF
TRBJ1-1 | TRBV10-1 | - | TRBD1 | TGCGCCAGCAGTAGGACAGGCGGGAGCACTGAAGCTTTCTTT | CASSRTGGSTEAFF
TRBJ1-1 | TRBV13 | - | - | TGTGCCAGCAGTTCCAGTAGAAACACTGAAGCTTTCTTT | CASSSSRNTEAFF
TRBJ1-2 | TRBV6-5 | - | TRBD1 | TGTGCCAGCAGTTACTCCGACAGGGTCGATGGCTACACCTTC | CASSYSDRVDGYTF
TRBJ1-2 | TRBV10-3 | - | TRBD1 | TGTGCCATCAGTGAGTCGAGAGGGGGCAACTATGGCTACACCTTC | CAISESRGGNYGYTF
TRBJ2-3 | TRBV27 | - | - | TGTGCCAGCAGTTTGAGGGACCCCACAGATACGCAGTATTTT | CASSLRDPTDTQYF
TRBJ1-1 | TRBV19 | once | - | TGTGCCAGTGAGTTTTCCGGCAGGTCCACTGAAGCTTTCTTT | CASEFSGRSTEAFF
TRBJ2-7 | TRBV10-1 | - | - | TGCGCCAGCAGCGCCGGGACATCTACCTACGAGCAGTACTTC | CASSAGTSTYEQYF
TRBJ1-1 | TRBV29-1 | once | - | TGCAGCGTACGACAGGCGAACACTGAAGCTTTCTTT | CSVRQANTEAFF